This entry lists 27 T cell receptor beta chains sequenced from one sample in a study of T cell changes during pregnancy in multiple sclerosis. The assay was immunoSEQ multiplex PCR, and TCRdb's table has in-frame clones only and misses some. The sample contains tens of thousands of clones, less than 95% of which appear only once. Sequenced material: CD4+ T cells from peripheral blood mononuclear cells, taken in the third trimester of pregnancy. All receptors come from a female donor with multiple sclerosis, enrolled in a pregnancy study.

The sample holds one count of this clone. V is TRBV2 and J is TRBJ2-5; 9 bases are shared with TRBD2. V shed 2 bases, J shed 11 bases, and the junction held 9 bases outside the gene matches. The germline V gene encodes CDR1 SNHLY and CDR2 FYNNEI. This CDR3 has 14 amino acids. DNA of the CDR3: TGTGCCAGCAGTGAACTAGCGGGAATGAGGGAGCAGTACTTC. Translated: CASSELAGMREQYF. Using reference TRBV2 and TRBJ2-5 for the parts outside the CDR3, the full variable domain is EPEVTQTPSHQVTQMGQEVILRCVPISNHLYFYWYRQILGQKVEFLVSFYNNEISEKSEIFDDQFSVERPDGSNFTLKIRSTKLEDSAMYFCASSELAGMREQYFGPGTRLLVL.

The chain links TRBV7-9 to TRBJ1-5, with D perhaps matching TRBD1 (5 bases). V shed 3 bases and J shed 0 bases, with 6 bases lying between them. In germline, CDR1 is SEHNR, CDR2 FQNEAQ (reference sequence). The CDR3 loop spans 14 amino acids. The CDR3 nucleotides read TGTGCCAGCAGCTTCGACAGTAGCAATCAGCCCCAGCATTTT. It specifies CASSFDSSNQPQHF.

The chain couples TRBV28 to TRBJ2-7; TRBD2 matches at 10 bases. The junction had 15 bases not matched to a gene; V was cut back by 4 bases and J by 3 bases. The V gene's germline CDR1 is MDHEN and CDR2 SYDVKM. CDR3 length equals 18 residues. The CDR3 loop reads CASSSVGASGSKGYEQYF. In DNA, the CDR3 is TGTGCCAGCAGTTCCGTGGGGGCTAGCGGGAGCAAAGGCTACGAGCAGTACTTC.

The J gene is TRBJ2-4, the V gene TRBV7-3; perhaps TRBD1 as D (5 bases). Germline V CDR1 and CDR2: SGHTA, FQGTGA. The V end was cut by 8 bases, the J end by 0 bases, with 11 bases between. The CDR3 runs 14 residues. The CDR3, as DNA: TGTGCCAGCTGGGTCAGGGAAGCCAAAAACATTCAGTACTTC. Translating it yields CASWVREAKNIQYF.

This chain links TRBV7-3 with TRBJ2-3, with TRBD1 matching over 10 bases. CDR1 and CDR2 from the germline V gene are SGHTA and FQGTGA. The CDR3 has 16 residues. With 5 bases clipped from V and 2 bases from J, the junction kept 7 bases outside the gene matches. This CDR3 is CASSRLGTGVTDTQYF. The CDR3 DNA is TGTGCCAGCAGCCGACTCGGGACAGGGGTCACAGATACGCAGTATTTT.

This sequence joins TRBV28 and TRBJ2-2; 7 nucleotides align to TRBD1. CDR1 is MDHEN, CDR2 SYDVKM, per germline. The CDR3 contains 10 residues. The J segment lost 8 bases and the V segment lost 11 bases, leaving 2 bases of the junction unmatched. The CDR3 nucleotides are TGTGCCGCACAGGGGGGGGAGCTGTTTTTT. It specifies CAAQGGELFF. Looking up the rest from reference TRBV28 and TRBJ2-2 gives the full variable domain: DVKVTQSSRYLVKRTGEKVFLECVQDMDHENMFWYRQDPGLGLRLIYFSYDVKMKEKGDIPEGYSVSREKKERFSLILESASTNQTSMYLCAAQGGELFFGEGSRLTVL.

This clone has more than one count but fewer than ten. J is TRBJ1-3 and V is TRBV7-9; 10 bases are a match to TRBD1. CDR1 is SEHNR, CDR2 FQNEAQ, per germline (reference sequence). J was trimmed by 1 base and V by 5 bases; bases with no gene match: 8. CDR3 length: 17 amino acids. CDR3 region: CASSVDRGIYSGNTIYF. The CDR3 DNA is TGTGCCAGCAGCGTGGACAGGGGGATTTATTCTGGAAACACCATATATTTT. Combining the CDR3 with reference TRBV7-9 and TRBJ1-3 gives the whole variable domain DTGVSQNPRHKITKRGQNVTFRCDPISEHNRLYWYRQTLGQGPEFLTYFQNEAQLEKSRLLSDRFSAERPKGSFSTLEIQRTEQGDSAMYLCASSVDRGIYSGNTIYFGEGSWLTVV.

The chain combines TRBV28 with TRBJ2-4; perhaps TRBD1 as D (6 bases). The CDR3 covers 12 residues. Trimming stripped 2 bases from V and 12 bases from J, with 11 bases between. Germline CDR1 reads MDHEN; CDR2 reads SYDVKM. For the CDR3, the DNA is TGTGCCAGCAGTTTAGTCCCGGGACATCAGTACTTC. It yields the protein CASSLVPGHQYF.

The chain is built from TRBV5-4 and TRBJ2-1, with D maybe TRBD1 (5 bases). V was cut by 0 bases and J by 1 base, with 8 bases left in between. There are 15 residues in the CDR3. Germline V CDR1 and CDR2: SGHNT, YYREEE (reference sequence). This CDR3 reads CASSLVGVSYNEQFF. CDR3 bases: TGTGCCAGCAGCTTGGTAGGGGTATCCTACAATGAGCAGTTCTTC.

V gene TRBV7-9 combines with J gene TRBJ2-1, with 9 bases lining up with TRBD2. Losses at the gene ends were 5 bases for V and 2 bases for J; bases not matched to a gene: 7. CDR1 is SEHNR, CDR2 FQNEAQ, per germline (reference sequence). There are 16 residues in the CDR3. In DNA form, the CDR3 reads TGTGCCAGCAGCCCCCTCGCGGGAGGGCCCTACAATGAGCAGTTCTTC. It is translated as CASSPLAGGPYNEQFF. Based on the CDR3 plus reference TRBV7-9 and TRBJ2-1, the full variable domain is DTGVSQNPRHKITKRGQNVTFRCDPISEHNRLYWYRQTLGQGPEFLTYFQNEAQLEKSRLLSDRFSAERPKGSFSTLEIQRTEQGDSAMYLCASSPLAGGPYNEQFFGPGTRLTVL.

This chain uses TRBV11-2 with TRBJ2-3, with a weak D call TRBD2 (6 bases). This CDR3 has 16 amino acids. Trimming left V 5 bases short and J 2 bases short, with 17 bases between. Germline CDR1 reads SGHAT; CDR2 reads FQNNGV. The CDR3 protein is CASSPTMGGATDTQYF. The CDR3 coding sequence is TGTGCCAGCAGCCCGACTATGGGGGGAGCCACAGATACGCAGTATTTT.

The chain joins TRBV7-2 to TRBJ2-4; D may be TRBD1 (6 bases). Germline V lookup: CDR1 SGHTA, CDR2 FQGNSA. This CDR3 spans 16 amino acids. V lost 1 base to trimming and J lost 6 bases, with 16 bases between them. The CDR3 nucleotides read TGTGCCAGCAGCTTAGGGGGAGCAGGGGACGGAAACATTCAGTACTTC. Amino acid sequence: CASSLGGAGDGNIQYF.

The genes are TRBV5-6 and TRBJ2-7; a weak D match, TRBD2 (6 bases). V lost 0 bases to trimming and J lost 0 bases, with 13 bases between them. The CDR3 extends over 16 amino acids. Germline V gives CDR1 SGHDT, CDR2 YYEEEE. For the CDR3, the DNA is TGTGCCAGCAGCTTGGCCCCGGCGGGGAGCTCCTACGAGCAGTACTTC. This gives the protein CASSLAPAGSSYEQYF.

The chain has TRBV19 and TRBJ2-2; 9 bases match TRBD2. The germline gives CDR1 LNHDA, CDR2 SQIVND (reference sequence). Trimming at V came to 2 bases and at J to 2 bases, leaving 6 bases not matched to a gene. The CDR3 has 17 amino acids. For the CDR3, the DNA is TGTGCCAGTAGTATAAGGTCCCTAGCGGGAAACACCGGGGAGCTGTTTTTT. Translated: CASSIRSLAGNTGELFF.

V is TRBV4-2 and J is TRBJ2-5; the match to TRBD2 covers 10 bases. This CDR3 contains 16 residues. Germline values: CDR1 LGHNA, CDR2 YNFKEQ. V lost 0 bases and J lost 3; bases outside the gene matches: 4. The chain's CDR3 is CASSQDGSGGEETQYF. In nucleotides, the CDR3 is TGTGCCAGCAGCCAAGATGGCAGCGGGGGGGAAGAGACCCAGTACTTC.

The gene calls are TRBV4-1 and TRBJ2-7, with TRBD2 matching 13 bases. The CDR3 is 17 residues long. The germline V gene encodes CDR1 MGHRA and CDR2 YSYEKL. V shed 3 bases and J 5 bases; nucleotides not matched to a gene: 10. The CDR3, as DNA: TGCGCCAGCAGCCAGGGTGAAGGACTAGCGGGAGACCACGAGCAGTACTTC. This gives the protein CASSQGEGLAGDHEQYF.

V and J are TRBV5-6 and TRBJ2-4; 7 bases map to TRBD1. CDR1 is SGHDT, CDR2 YYEEEE, per germline. The CDR3 totals 16 residues. V dropped 3 bases and J dropped 2; count of bases not matched to a gene: 8. This CDR3 reads CASSWSEGATKNIQYF. As DNA, the CDR3 is TGTGCCAGCAGCTGGAGCGAGGGGGCAACCAAAAACATTCAGTACTTC.

The chain uses TRBV2 and TRBJ2-7, with TRBD2 identical over 7 bases. Germline CDR1 SNHLY, CDR2 FYNNEI. The length of the CDR3 is 13 residues. V shed 8 bases, J shed 6 bases, and the junction held 10 bases outside the gene matches. The CDR3, as DNA: TGTGCCAGCGGGGGGGTAGGGCAGCCCGAGCAGTACTTC. Its translation is CASGGVGQPEQYF.

This chain links TRBV9 with TRBJ2-7; weak D call: TRBD1 (6 bases). The V and J ends lost 0 bases and 0 bases respectively, with 16 bases between them. From germline, CDR1 is SGDLS and CDR2 YYNGEE. The CDR3 consists of 17 residues. CDR3 in amino acids: CASSVAPTGTSSYEQYF. DNA of the CDR3: TGTGCCAGCAGCGTAGCTCCGACAGGAACTTCCTCCTACGAGCAGTACTTC.

J is TRBJ2-7 and V is TRBV7-9; D gene unclear. This CDR3 region has 15 residues. Trimming cost V 6 bases and J 2 bases, with 17 bases left between them. From germline, CDR1 is SEHNR and CDR2 FQNEAQ (reference sequence). CDR3 nucleotide sequence: TGTGCCAGCAGTATCAACGCGGCCCTAACCTACGAGCAGTACTTC. Protein sequence: CASSINAALTYEQYF.

The V and J genes are TRBV28 and TRBJ2-7, with 11 bases identical to TRBD2. Losses at the gene ends were 5 bases for V and 6 bases for J; bases not matched to a gene: 12. Germline V lookup: CDR1 MDHEN, CDR2 SYDVKM. CDR3 length: 16 residues. The CDR3 loop is CASSQAGTSGAREQYF. The CDR3 DNA sequence: TGTGCCAGCAGTCAGGCGGGGACTAGCGGAGCTCGCGAGCAGTACTTC. Drawing the rest from reference TRBV28 and TRBJ2-7, the complete variable domain is DVKVTQSSRYLVKRTGEKVFLECVQDMDHENMFWYRQDPGLGLRLIYFSYDVKMKEKGDIPEGYSVSREKKERFSLILESASTNQTSMYLCASSQAGTSGAREQYFGPGTRLTVT.

This clone is medium-sized in the sample. CDR3 sequence (DNA): TGTGCCAGCAGTGCGACTAGCGGCCCAGATACGCAGTATTTT. This codes for CASSATSGPDTQYF. The chain links TRBV9 to TRBJ2-3; TRBD2 aligns across 9 bases. Germline CDR1 is SGDLS and CDR2 is YYNGEE. Trimming at V came to 5 bases and at J to 4 bases, leaving 5 bases not matched to a gene. The CDR3 spans 14 residues.

The chain employs TRBV10-3 and TRBJ2-7; perhaps TRBD1 as D (6 bases). Per the germline V gene, CDR1 is ENHRY and CDR2 is SYGVKD. The CDR3 is 13 amino acids. V gave up 11 bases and J gave up 1 base, with 15 bases separating them. The CDR3 DNA reads TGTGCCTCCGCCAAGACAGGATCCTACGAGCAGTACTTC. Protein: CASAKTGSYEQYF.

V usage is TRBV18 and J usage is TRBJ2-1; 9 bases align to TRBD2. The germline CDR1 and CDR2 sequences are KGHSH and LQKENI. The J segment lost 15 bases and the V segment lost 3 bases, leaving 21 bases of the junction unmatched. CDR3 size: 17 residues. CDR3 protein: CASSPLPPDGGREFRFF. DNA of the CDR3: TGTGCCAGCTCACCTCTCCCTCCAGATGGCGGGAGGGAGTTTCGGTTCTTC. Together with reference TRBV18 and TRBJ2-1, the CDR3 gives the full variable domain: NAGVMQNPRHLVRRRGQEARLRCSPMKGHSHVYWYRQLPEEGLKFMVYLQKENIIDESGMPKERFSAEFPKEGPSILRIQQVVRGDSAAYFCASSPLPPDGGREFRFFGPGTRLTVL.

The table lists this clone with a few counts. The CDR3: CASSQFTNTEAFF. The CDR3 DNA reads TGTGCCAGCAGCCAGTTTACGAACACTGAAGCTTTCTTT. The chain combines TRBV7-3 with TRBJ1-1; D gene unclear. CDR1 is SGHTA and CDR2 is FQGTGA in the germline V gene. The CDR3 is made up of 13 amino acids. V lost 5 bases, J lost 1 base, and 8 bases lay in between.

The chain combines TRBV20-1 with TRBJ1-3; D ambiguous. Germline V gene sequence: CDR1 DFQATT, CDR2 SNEGSKA (reference sequence). This CDR3 is built from 11 residues. Trimming took 3 bases from V and 4 from J, leaving 4 bases between them. CDR3 nucleotide sequence: TGCAGTGCTAGTACAGGAAACACCATATATTTT. Translated, it gives CSASTGNTIYF.

The gene calls are TRBV4-2 and TRBJ2-2; D is perhaps TRBD2 (6 bases). Germline V gives CDR1 LGHNA, CDR2 YNFKEQ. V was cut by 5 bases and J by 1 base, with 14 bases left in between. CDR3 length equals 16 residues. The CDR3 bases are TGTGCCAGCAGCGGTCTTTTGCGGGGGAACACCGGGGAGCTGTTTTTT. It codes for CASSGLLRGNTGELFF.